Below, one T cell receptor beta chain is given with its context. This sample was included in a study of blood T cells in healthy people across ages. The CDR3 consists of 13 residues. Germline lookup yields CDR1 SQVTM and CDR2 ANQGSEA. V shed 3 bases and J 4 bases; nucleotides not matched to a gene: 0. A J-beta primer mix and a sample-barcoded 5' primer were used in a second PCR of roughly 7 to 12 cycles. TCRdb re-analysed the 5' RACE reads in MiXCR, keeping a single row per CDR3 protein. The repertoire has about 760,000 distinct CDR3 sequences, around 25% of them found once; the top ten carry more than 8%. These data were also filed under a second study, of T cells of mothers and their children.

This receptor was obtained from a boy aged 10-17 years in good health. Sample: blood. V and J are TRBV29-1 and TRBJ2-2, with 9 nucleotides matching TRBD1. This chain's CDR3 is CSVETGGTGELFF. The CDR3 DNA reads as TGCAGCGTTGAGACAGGGGGCACCGGGGAGCTGTTTTTT.